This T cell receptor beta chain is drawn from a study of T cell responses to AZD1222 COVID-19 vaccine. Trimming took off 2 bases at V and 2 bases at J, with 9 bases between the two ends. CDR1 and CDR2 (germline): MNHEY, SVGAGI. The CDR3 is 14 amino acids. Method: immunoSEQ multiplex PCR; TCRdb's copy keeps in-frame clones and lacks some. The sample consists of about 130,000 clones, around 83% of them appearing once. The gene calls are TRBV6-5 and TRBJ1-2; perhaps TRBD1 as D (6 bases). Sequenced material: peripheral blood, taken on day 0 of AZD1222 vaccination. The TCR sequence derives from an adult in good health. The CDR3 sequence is CASSYNRDNYGYTF. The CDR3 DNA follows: TGTGCCAGCAGTTACAACAGGGACAACTATGGCTACACCTTC.